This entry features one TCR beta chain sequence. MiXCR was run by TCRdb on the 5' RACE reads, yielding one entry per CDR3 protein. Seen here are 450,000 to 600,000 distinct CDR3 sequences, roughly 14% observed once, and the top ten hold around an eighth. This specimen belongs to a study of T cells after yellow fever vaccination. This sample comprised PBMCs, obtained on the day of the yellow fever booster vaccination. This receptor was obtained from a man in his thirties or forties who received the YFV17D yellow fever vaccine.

Here the CDR3 reads CASSFGREVKQYF. CDR3 nucleotide sequence: TGTGCCAGCAGCTTTGGACGGGAGGTAAAGCAGTACTTC. The rearrangement uses TRBV5-4 and TRBJ2-7, with 7 bases aligning to TRBD2. CDR1 and CDR2 (germline): SGHNT, YYREEE (reference sequence). The CDR3 length is 13 residues. The V gene end was trimmed by 2 bases and the J gene end by 8 bases; junction bases not matched to a gene: 7.